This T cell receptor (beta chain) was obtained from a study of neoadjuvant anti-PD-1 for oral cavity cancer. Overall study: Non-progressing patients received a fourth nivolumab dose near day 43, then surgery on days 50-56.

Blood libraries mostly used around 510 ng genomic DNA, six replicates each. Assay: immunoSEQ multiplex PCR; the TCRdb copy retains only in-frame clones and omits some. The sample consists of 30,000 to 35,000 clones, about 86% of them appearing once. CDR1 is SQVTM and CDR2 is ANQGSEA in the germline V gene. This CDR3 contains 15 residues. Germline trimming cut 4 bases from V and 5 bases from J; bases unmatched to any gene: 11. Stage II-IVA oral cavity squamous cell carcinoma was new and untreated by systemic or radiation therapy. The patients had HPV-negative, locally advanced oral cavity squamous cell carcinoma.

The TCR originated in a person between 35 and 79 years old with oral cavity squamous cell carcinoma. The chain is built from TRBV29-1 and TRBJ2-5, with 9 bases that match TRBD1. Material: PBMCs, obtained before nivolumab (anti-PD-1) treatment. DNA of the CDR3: TGCAGCGTTGCCACCGGGACAGGGACTCGCGAGACCCAGTACTTC. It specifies CSVATGTGTRETQYF.